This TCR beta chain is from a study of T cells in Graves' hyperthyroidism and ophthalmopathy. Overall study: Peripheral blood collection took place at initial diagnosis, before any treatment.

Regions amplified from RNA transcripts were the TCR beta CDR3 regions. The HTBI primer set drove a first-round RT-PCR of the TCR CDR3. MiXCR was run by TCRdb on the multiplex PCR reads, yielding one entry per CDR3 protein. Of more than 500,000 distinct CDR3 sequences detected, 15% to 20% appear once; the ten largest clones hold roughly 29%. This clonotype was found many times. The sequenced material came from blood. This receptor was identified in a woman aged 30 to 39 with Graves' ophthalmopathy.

CDR3 nucleotide sequence: TGCAGTGCCCCCAAGGGGACAGACATATCCTACGAGCAGTACTTC. Translated: CSAPKGTDISYEQYF. The chain is built from TRBV20-1 and TRBJ2-7, with 7 bases fitting TRBD1. The CDR3 has 15 residues. Trimming took 6 bases from V and 1 from J; bases not matched to a gene: 12. Germline V gene lookup returns CDR1 DFQATT and CDR2 SNEGSKA (reference sequence).